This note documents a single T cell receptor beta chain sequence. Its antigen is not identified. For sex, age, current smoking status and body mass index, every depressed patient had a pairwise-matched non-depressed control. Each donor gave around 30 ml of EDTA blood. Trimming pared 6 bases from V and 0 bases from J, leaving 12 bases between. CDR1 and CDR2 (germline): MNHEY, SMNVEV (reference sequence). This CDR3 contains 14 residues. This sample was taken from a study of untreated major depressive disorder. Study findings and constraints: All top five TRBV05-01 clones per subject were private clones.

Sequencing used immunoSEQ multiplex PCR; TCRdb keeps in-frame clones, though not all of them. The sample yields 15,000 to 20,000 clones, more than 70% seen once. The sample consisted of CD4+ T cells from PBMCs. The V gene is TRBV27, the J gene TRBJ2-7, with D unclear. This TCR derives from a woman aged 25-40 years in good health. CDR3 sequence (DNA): TGTGCCAGCAGAATGGCATCGACCTCCTACGAGCAGTACTTC. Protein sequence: CASRMASTSYEQYF.